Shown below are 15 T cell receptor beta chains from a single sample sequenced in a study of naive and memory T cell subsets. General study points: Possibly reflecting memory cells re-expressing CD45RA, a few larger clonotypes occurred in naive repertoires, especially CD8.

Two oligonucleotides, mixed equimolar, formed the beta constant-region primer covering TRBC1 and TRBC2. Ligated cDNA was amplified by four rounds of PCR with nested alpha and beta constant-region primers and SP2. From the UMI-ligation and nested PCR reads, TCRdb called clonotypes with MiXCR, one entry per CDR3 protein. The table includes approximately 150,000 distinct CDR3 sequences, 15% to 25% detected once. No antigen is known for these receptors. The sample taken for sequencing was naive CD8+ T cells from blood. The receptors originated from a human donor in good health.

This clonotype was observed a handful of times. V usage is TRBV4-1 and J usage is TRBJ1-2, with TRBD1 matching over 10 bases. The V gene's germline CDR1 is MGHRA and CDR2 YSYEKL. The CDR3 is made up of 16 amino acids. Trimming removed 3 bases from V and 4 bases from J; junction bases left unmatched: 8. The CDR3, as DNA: TGCGCCAGCAGCCATGCCGGGACAGGGGAGGTCTATGGCTACACCTTC. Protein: CASSHAGTGEVYGYTF.

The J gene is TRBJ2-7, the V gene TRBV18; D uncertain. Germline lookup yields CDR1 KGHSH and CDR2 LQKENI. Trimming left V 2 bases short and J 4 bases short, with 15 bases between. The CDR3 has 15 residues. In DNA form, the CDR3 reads TGTGCCAGCTCACCAGTAGAAAGTACAGATTACGAGCAGTACTTC. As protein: CASSPVESTDYEQYF.

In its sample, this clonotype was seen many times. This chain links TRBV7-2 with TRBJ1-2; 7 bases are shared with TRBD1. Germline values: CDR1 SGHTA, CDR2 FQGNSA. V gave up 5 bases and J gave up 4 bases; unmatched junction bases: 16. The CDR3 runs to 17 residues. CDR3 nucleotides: TGTGCCAGCAGCCCCTCTTCCGGGACAGCTGTACCCTATGGCTACACCTTC. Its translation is CASSPSSGTAVPYGYTF.

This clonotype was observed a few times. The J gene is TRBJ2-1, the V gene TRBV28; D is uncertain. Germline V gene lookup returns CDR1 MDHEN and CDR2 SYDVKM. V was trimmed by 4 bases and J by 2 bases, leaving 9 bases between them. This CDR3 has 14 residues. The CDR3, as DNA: TGTGCCAGCAGTTCAGACACTACCTACAATGAGCAGTTCTTC. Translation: CASSSDTTYNEQFF.

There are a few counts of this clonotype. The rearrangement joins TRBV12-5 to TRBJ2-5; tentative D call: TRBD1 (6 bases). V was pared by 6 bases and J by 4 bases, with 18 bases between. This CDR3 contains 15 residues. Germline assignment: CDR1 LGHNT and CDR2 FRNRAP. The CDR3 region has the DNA TGTGCTAGTGGATCCGATGGGGGCGCGGGAGAGACCCAGTACTTC. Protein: CASGSDGGAGETQYF.

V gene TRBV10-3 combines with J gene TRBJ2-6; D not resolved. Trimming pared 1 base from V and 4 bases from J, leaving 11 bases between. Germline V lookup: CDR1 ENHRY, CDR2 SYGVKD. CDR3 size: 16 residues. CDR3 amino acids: CAISEFTGSGANVLTF. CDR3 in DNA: TGTGCCATCAGTGAGTTCACCGGGTCGGGGGCCAACGTCCTGACTTTC.

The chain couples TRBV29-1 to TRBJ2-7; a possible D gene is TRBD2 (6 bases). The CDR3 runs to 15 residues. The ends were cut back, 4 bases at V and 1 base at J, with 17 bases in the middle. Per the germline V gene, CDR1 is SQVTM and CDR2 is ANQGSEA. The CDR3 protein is CSVGGAENTSYEQYF. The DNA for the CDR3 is TGCAGCGTTGGCGGGGCGGAAAACACGTCCTACGAGCAGTACTTC.

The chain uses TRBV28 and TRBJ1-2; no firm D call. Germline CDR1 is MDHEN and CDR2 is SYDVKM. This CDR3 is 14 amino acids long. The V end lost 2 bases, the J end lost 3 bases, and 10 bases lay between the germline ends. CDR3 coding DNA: TGTGCCAGCAGTTTAGTACCGGCGGACTATGGCTACACCTTC. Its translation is CASSLVPADYGYTF.

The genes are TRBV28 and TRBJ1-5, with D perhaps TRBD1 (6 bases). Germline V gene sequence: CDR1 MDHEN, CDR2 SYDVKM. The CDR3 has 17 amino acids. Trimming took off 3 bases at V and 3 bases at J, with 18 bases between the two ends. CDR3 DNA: TGTGCCAGCAGTTTGTTATACAGGGACGTGAACAATCAGCCCCAGCATTTT. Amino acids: CASSLLYRDVNNQPQHF. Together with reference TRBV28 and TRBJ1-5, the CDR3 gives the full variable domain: DVKVTQSSRYLVKRTGEKVFLECVQDMDHENMFWYRQDPGLGLRLIYFSYDVKMKEKGDIPEGYSVSREKKERFSLILESASTNQTSMYLCASSLLYRDVNNQPQHFGDGTRLSIL.

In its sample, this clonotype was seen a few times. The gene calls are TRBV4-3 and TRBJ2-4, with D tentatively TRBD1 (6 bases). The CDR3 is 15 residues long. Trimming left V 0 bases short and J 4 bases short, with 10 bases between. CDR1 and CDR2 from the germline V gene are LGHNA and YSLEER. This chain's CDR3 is CASSQDLGQKNIQYF. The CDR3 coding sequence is TGCGCCAGCAGCCAAGATTTGGGACAAAAAAACATTCAGTACTTC.

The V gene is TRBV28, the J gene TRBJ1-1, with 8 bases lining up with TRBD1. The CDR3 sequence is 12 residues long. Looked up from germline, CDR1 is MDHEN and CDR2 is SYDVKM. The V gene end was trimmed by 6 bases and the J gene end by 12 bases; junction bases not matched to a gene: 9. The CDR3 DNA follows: TGTGCCAGCAGGCGGACAGGGTTGGGGACTTTCTTT. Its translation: CASRRTGLGTFF.

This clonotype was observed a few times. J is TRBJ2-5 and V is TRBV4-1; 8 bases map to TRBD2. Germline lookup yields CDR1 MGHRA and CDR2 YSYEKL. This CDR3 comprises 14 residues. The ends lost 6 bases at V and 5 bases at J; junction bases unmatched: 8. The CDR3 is CASRRAGGGETQYF. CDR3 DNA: TGCGCCAGCAGAAGGGCGGGAGGTGGGGAGACCCAGTACTTC.

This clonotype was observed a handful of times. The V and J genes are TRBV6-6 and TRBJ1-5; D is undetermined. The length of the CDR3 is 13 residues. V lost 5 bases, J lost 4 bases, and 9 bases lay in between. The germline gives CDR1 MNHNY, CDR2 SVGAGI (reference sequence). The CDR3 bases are TGTGCCAGCAGTAGCCCAATGAATCAGCCCCAGCATTTT. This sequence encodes CASSSPMNQPQHF.

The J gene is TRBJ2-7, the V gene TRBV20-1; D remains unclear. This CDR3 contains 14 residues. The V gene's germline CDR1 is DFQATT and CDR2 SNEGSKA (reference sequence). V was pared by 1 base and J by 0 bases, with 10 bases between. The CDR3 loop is CSARVGSSSYEQYF. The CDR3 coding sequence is TGCAGTGCTAGAGTAGGAAGCAGCTCCTACGAGCAGTACTTC.

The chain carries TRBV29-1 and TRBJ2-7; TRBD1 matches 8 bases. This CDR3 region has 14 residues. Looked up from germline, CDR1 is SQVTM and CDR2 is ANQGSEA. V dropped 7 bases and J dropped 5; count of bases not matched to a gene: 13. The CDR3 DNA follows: TGCAGCGCCGACACGGGACAGGTTATCGACGAGCAGTACTTC. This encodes CSADTGQVIDEQYF.